This entry lists 3 T cell receptor beta chains sequenced from one sample in a study of blood T cell repertoires in COVID-19. This table comes from immunoSEQ multiplex PCR, and its TCRdb copy is limited to in-frame clones, with some not included. Of about 440,000 clones in the sample, roughly 90% are singletons; the top ten hold 4.3%. Source material: peripheral blood. The receptors derive from a woman aged 25 to 45 with acute or convalescent COVID-19.

The rearrangement links TRBV5-1 to TRBJ2-2; D is uncertain. CDR1 is SGHRS and CDR2 is YFSETQ in the germline V gene. The ends were cut back, 0 bases at V and 6 bases at J, with 3 bases in the middle. CDR3 size: 12 residues. CDR3 in amino acids: CASSLVSGELFF. The CDR3 DNA follows: TGCGCCAGCAGCTTGGTATCCGGGGAGCTGTTTTTT.

As regards this clone: The same CDR3 is also encoded by other DNA sequences in this sample. J is TRBJ1-1 and V is TRBV5-1; maybe TRBD1 (6 bases). CDR3 size: 14 residues. Trimming removed 4 bases from V and 2 bases from J, with 12 bases in between. Germline V gene sequence: CDR1 SGHRS, CDR2 YFSETQ. The CDR3, as DNA: TGCGCCAGCAGCGTATTACAGGGAAACACTGAAGCTTTCTTT. Protein product: CASSVLQGNTEAFF.

The genes are TRBV29-1 and TRBJ2-5, with D possibly being TRBD1 (6 bases). Looked up from germline, CDR1 is SQVTM and CDR2 is ANQGSEA. The CDR3 totals 14 residues. V shed 4 bases and J shed 5 bases, with 17 bases lying between them. The CDR3, as DNA: TGCAGCGTTGGTGATTTCAGGGGCGGGGAGACCCAGTACTTC. It translates to CSVGDFRGGETQYF.